The clone carrying this T cell receptor beta chain appeared a few times. After removal of 1 base from V and 5 bases from J, the junction contained 3 bases not matched to a gene. Looked up from germline, CDR1 is SGHKS and CDR2 is YYEKEE (reference sequence). CDR3 length: 15 amino acids. These data originate in a study of cytomegalovirus exposure and HLA in healthy donors. PCR used 60 Vbeta primers and 13 Jbeta primers. Generated by immunoSEQ multiplex PCR, the TCRdb table keeps only in-frame clones and is missing some. This table holds about 130,000 clones, roughly three quarters found once. The specimen was PBMCs. This TCR was sampled from a young man in good health and CMV-seropositive. The chain employs TRBV5-5 and TRBJ2-3, with TRBD2 matching 11 bases. The CDR3 reads CASSLTSGSLDTQYF. As DNA, the CDR3 is TGTGCCAGCAGCTTGACTAGCGGGAGTTTAGATACGCAGTATTTT.